Below are 11 T cell receptor beta chains sequenced from a single sample in a study of cytomegalovirus exposure and HLA in healthy donors. The PCR made use of 60 Vbeta and 13 Jbeta primers. Sequencing was performed with immunoSEQ multiplex PCR; in TCRdb, only in-frame clones are kept and a portion is missing. The repertoire table contains 130,000 to 150,000 clones. The sample was PBMCs. These receptor sequences come from a male donor in good health and CMV-seronegative.

The chain recombines TRBV5-6 with TRBJ1-5; D unclear. The CDR3 is 13 amino acids. From germline, CDR1 is SGHDT and CDR2 YYEEEE. V was shortened by 2 bases and J by 0 bases, with 3 bases between the two germline ends. This CDR3 is CASSFGSNQPQHF. In DNA form, the CDR3 reads TGTGCCAGCAGCTTCGGTAGCAATCAGCCCCAGCATTTT.

J is TRBJ2-7 and V is TRBV12-5, with a weak D call TRBD2 (6 bases). This CDR3 is built from 14 residues. Germline V CDR1 and CDR2: LGHNT, FRNRAP. Trimming pared 5 bases from V and 1 base from J, leaving 12 bases between. CDR3 sequence: CASGPPGLSYEQYF. Here the CDR3 DNA reads TGTGCTAGTGGTCCTCCGGGACTGTCCTACGAGCAGTACTTC.

The rearrangement uses TRBV30 and TRBJ2-7; 11 bases map to TRBD1. V trimming: 3 bases; J trimming: 1 base; junction bases outside the gene matches: 2. Germline V gene lookup returns CDR1 GTSNPN and CDR2 SVGIG (reference sequence). This CDR3 comprises 14 residues. The CDR3 nucleotides are TGTGCCTGGAGCCGGGACAGGGGGTCCTACGAGCAGTACTTC. Translation: CAWSRDRGSYEQYF.

This chain joins TRBV9 and TRBJ1-1, with a possible D match to TRBD1 (5 bases). This CDR3 region has 12 residues. Germline lookup yields CDR1 SGDLS and CDR2 YYNGEE. The V gene lost 0 bases and the J gene lost 8 bases, with 8 bases spanning the gap. The CDR3 reads CASSVGRTEAFF. As DNA, the CDR3 is TGTGCCAGCAGCGTAGGTCGGACAGAAGCTTTCTTT.

The chain carries TRBV5-1 and TRBJ1-2; TRBD1 matches at 7 bases. Germline loops: CDR1 SGHRS, CDR2 YFSETQ. CDR3 size: 15 residues. V lost 9 bases, J lost 2 bases, and 13 bases stayed unmatched. CDR3 sequence: CATNPDRVSNYGYTF. The DNA of the CDR3 is TGCGCCACCAACCCAGACAGGGTATCCAACTATGGCTACACCTTC. Full variable domain (rest looked up from reference TRBV5-1 and TRBJ1-2): KAGVTQTPRYLIKTRGQQVTLSCSPISGHRSVSWYQQTPGQGLQFLFEYFSETQRNKGNFPGRFSGRQFSNSRSEMNVSTLELGDSALYLCATNPDRVSNYGYTFGSGTRLTVV.

The J gene is TRBJ1-1, the V gene TRBV2; D perhaps matches TRBD1 (6 bases). The CDR3 runs to 16 residues. CDR1 is SNHLY, CDR2 FYNNEI, per germline. V gave up 2 bases and J gave up 10 bases, with 23 bases separating them. CDR3 sequence: CASSETRPGARIVAFF. DNA of the CDR3: TGTGCCAGCAGTGAAACGAGGCCAGGGGCTAGGATCGTAGCTTTCTTT.

This chain links TRBV19 with TRBJ1-3; the D gene is possibly TRBD1 (6 bases). The CDR3 is 16 residues long. Germline loops: CDR1 LNHDA, CDR2 SQIVND (reference sequence). V lost 5 bases to trimming and J lost 4 bases, with 18 bases between them. The CDR3 is CASSLKARGIGNTIYF. In nucleotides, the CDR3 is TGTGCCAGTAGTCTTAAGGCCAGGGGTATCGGAAACACCATATATTTT.

Written as DNA, the CDR3 is TGTGCCAGCAGTTTCACCGGGACAGGCCTCCCCGAGCAGTACTTC. The encoded protein is CASSFTGTGLPEQYF. The rearrangement links TRBV28 to TRBJ2-7, with 8 bases aligning to TRBD1. The CDR3 length is 15 residues. Germline V lookup: CDR1 MDHEN, CDR2 SYDVKM. After removal of 3 bases from V and 6 bases from J, the junction contained 10 bases not matched to a gene.

J is TRBJ1-1 and V is TRBV25-1; TRBD1 matches 8 bases. V was clipped by 6 bases and J by 0 bases; unmatched bases: 3. Germline V gene lookup returns CDR1 MGHDK and CDR2 SYGVNS. The CDR3 is 14 amino acids. CDR3 in amino acids: CASSDRGLNTEAFF. The CDR3 bases are TGTGCCAGCAGCGACAGGGGCTTGAACACTGAAGCTTTCTTT.

J is TRBJ2-2 and V is TRBV4-3; D perhaps matches TRBD1 (6 bases). CDR3 length: 18 amino acids. V was pared by 3 bases and J by 4 bases, with 21 bases between. Germline lookup yields CDR1 LGHNA and CDR2 YSLEER. The CDR3 reads CASSQDVQKGVGTGELFF. The CDR3 DNA sequence: TGCGCCAGCAGCCAGGACGTTCAAAAGGGGGTAGGCACCGGGGAGCTGTTTTTT.

The rearrangement uses TRBV6-5 and TRBJ1-1; D is unclear. CDR1 and CDR2 from the germline V gene are MNHEY and SVGAGI. There are 12 residues in the CDR3. V lost 5 bases to trimming and J lost 4 bases, with 8 bases between them. The CDR3 nucleotides are TGTGCCAGCAGTCGGGGAAGCACTGAAGCTTTCTTT. It codes for CASSRGSTEAFF.